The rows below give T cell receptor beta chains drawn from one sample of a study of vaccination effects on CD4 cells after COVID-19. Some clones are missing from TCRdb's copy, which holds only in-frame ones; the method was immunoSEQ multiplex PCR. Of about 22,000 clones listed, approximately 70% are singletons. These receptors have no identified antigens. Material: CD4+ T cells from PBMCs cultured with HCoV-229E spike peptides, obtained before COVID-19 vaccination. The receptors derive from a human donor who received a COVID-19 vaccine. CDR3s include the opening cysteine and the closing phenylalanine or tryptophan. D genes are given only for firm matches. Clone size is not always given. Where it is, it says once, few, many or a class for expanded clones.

CASSVASASPPGELFF	TGTGCCAGCAGCGTAGCGTCAGCGAGTCCCCCCGGGGAGCTGTTTTTT	NA	TRBV9	TRBJ2-2	NA	16
CASTSYNEQFF	TGTGCCAGCACTTCTTACAATGAGCAGTTCTTC	NA	TRBV7-2	TRBJ2-1	NA	11
CASRREQETQYF	TGTGCCAGTCGGAGGGAACAAGAGACCCAGTACTTC	NA	TRBV10-3	TRBJ2-5	NA	12
CASGIGSGEAFF	TGTGCCAGCGGCATTGGCAGCGGGGAAGCTTTCTTT	NA	TRBV6-5	TRBJ1-1	NA	12
CASGKQGQGAYGPYNEQFF	TGTGCCAGTGGGAAACAGGGACAGGGGGCTTACGGGCCCTACAATGAGCAGTTCTTC	TRBD1	TRBV19	TRBJ2-1	NA	19
CASILTGAQETQYF	TGTGCCAGCATCTTGACAGGGGCGCAAGAGACCCAGTACTTC	TRBD1	TRBV2	TRBJ2-5	once	14
CASSRRGGQREYEQYF	TGTGCCAGCAGCCGCCGTGGTGGCCAGCGAGAATACGAGCAGTACTTC	NA	TRBV6-6	TRBJ2-7	NA	16
CASSLHATYEQYF	TGCGCCAGCAGCCTCCACGCGACCTACGAGCAGTACTTC	NA	TRBV5-1	TRBJ2-7	NA	13
CASSQGPTNEKLFF	TGTGCCAGCTCCCAGGGCCCAACTAATGAAAAACTGTTTTTT	NA	TRBV6-5	TRBJ1-4	NA	14
CASSLASASGTGELFF	TGTGCCAGCAGCTTAGCTAGTGCTAGCGGCACCGGGGAGCTGTTTTTT	TRBD2	TRBV7-8	TRBJ2-2	NA	16
CASSEQGYEQYF	TGTGCCAGCAGTGAACAGGGGTACGAGCAGTACTTC	NA	TRBV2	TRBJ2-7	NA	12
CASSQDSGAGTDTQYF	TGCGCCAGCAGCCAAGATTCCGGTGCTGGCACAGATACGCAGTATTTT	NA	TRBV4-1	TRBJ2-3	NA	16
CSVEGLAGGKQYF	TGCAGCGTTGAGGGACTAGCGGGGGGCAAGCAGTACTTC	TRBD2	TRBV29-1	TRBJ2-7	NA	13
CASSLSWTTRSYEQYF	TGTGCCAGCAGCCTCAGTTGGACAACTAGGTCCTACGAGCAGTACTTC	NA	TRBV2	TRBJ2-7	few	16
CASSLSDGGGNEQFF	TGTGCCAGCAGCTTATCTGACGGGGGAGGGAATGAGCAGTTCTTC	TRBD2	TRBV11-2	TRBJ2-1	NA	15
CASSLGRQSSYEQYF	TGTGCCAGCAGTTTGGGTCGACAGAGCTCCTACGAGCAGTACTTC	NA	TRBV27	TRBJ2-7	NA	15
CASSDSAEGGYTF	TGTGCCAGCAGTGACTCGGCAGAAGGTGGCTACACCTTC	NA	TRBV6-4	TRBJ1-2	NA	13
CAISDTGAGNTIYF	TGTGCCATCAGTGATACAGGGGCGGGAAACACCATATATTTT	TRBD1	TRBV10-3	TRBJ1-3	NA	14
CSASQGATDTQYF	TGCAGTGCTAGTCAGGGTGCCACAGATACGCAGTATTTT	NA	TRBV20-1	TRBJ2-3	NA	13
CASSPGTGGIPEQYF	TGCGCCAGCAGCCCCGGGACAGGGGGGATTCCCGAGCAGTACTTC	TRBD1	TRBV5-1	TRBJ2-7	NA	15
CASSLVGNTEAFF	TGTGCCAGCAGCTTAGTAGGGAACACTGAAGCTTTCTTT	NA	TRBV7-9	TRBJ1-1	NA	13
CASSVGETQYF	TGCGCCAGCAGTGTTGGGGAGACCCAGTACTTC	NA	TRBV10-2	TRBJ2-5	NA	11
CAISESWGAGEQYF	TGTGCCATCAGTGAGTCCTGGGGGGCGGGCGAGCAGTACTTC	NA	TRBV10-3	TRBJ2-7	NA	14
CAISESVAKNTEAFF	TGTGCCATCAGTGAGTCGGTAGCAAAAAACACTGAAGCTTTCTTT	NA	TRBV10-3	TRBJ1-1	few	15
CASSIEGGNQETQYF	TGTGCCAGTAGTATAGAAGGCGGGAACCAAGAGACCCAGTACTTC	NA	TRBV19	TRBJ2-5	NA	15
CSASRLAGLYEQYF	TGCAGTGCTAGTAGACTAGCGGGACTCTACGAGCAGTACTTC	TRBD2	TRBV20-1	TRBJ2-7	few	14
CASSLGRTVSYNEQFF	TGTGCCAGCAGCTTAGGTAGGACGGTCTCCTACAATGAGCAGTTCTTC	NA	TRBV7-7	TRBJ2-1	few	16
CASRPGTGNYGYTF	TGTGCCAGCAGGCCCGGGACAGGAAACTATGGCTACACCTTC	TRBD1	TRBV6-5	TRBJ1-2	NA	14
CASSQGGASGNTIYF	TGTGCCAGCAGCCAAGGGGGCGCCTCTGGAAACACCATATATTTT	NA	TRBV3-1/TRBV3-2	TRBJ1-3	NA	15
CSVRAGDLRREQYF	TGCAGCGTTCGCGCCGGGGACCTAAGGCGCGAGCAGTACTTC	NA	TRBV29-1	TRBJ2-7	NA	14
CASSTGTGEVRKIETQYF	TGTGCCAGCAGTACCGGGACAGGGGAGGTACGCAAGATAGAGACCCAGTACTTC	TRBD1	TRBV5-5	TRBJ2-5	NA	18
CASRAPDGELFF	TGTGCCAGCAGGGCCCCGGATGGGGAGCTGTTTTTT	NA	TRBV2	TRBJ2-2	NA	12
CASSKGRPTVGFVGNQPQHF	TGTGCCAGCAGCAAAGGGAGGCCGACAGTTGGCTTCGTGGGGAATCAGCCCCAGCATTTT	NA	TRBV21-1	TRBJ1-5	few	20
CSASRPSVYNEQFF	TGCAGTGCTAGTAGACCTAGCGTTTACAATGAGCAGTTCTTC	NA	TRBV20-1	TRBJ2-1	once	14
CASSFSQGDLYYEQYF	TGTGCCAGCAGCTTCTCCCAGGGGGACTTGTACTACGAGCAGTACTTC	NA	TRBV5-6	TRBJ2-7	NA	16
CAISELGGSSYNEQFF	TGTGCCATCAGTGAATTGGGCGGGAGCTCCTACAATGAGCAGTTCTTC	TRBD2	TRBV10-3	TRBJ2-1	NA	16
CAISDKGGRNTEAFF	TGTGCCATCAGTGATAAGGGAGGGAGGAACACTGAAGCTTTCTTT	NA	TRBV10-3	TRBJ1-1	once	15
CAWSVVAGEAFF	TGTGCCTGGAGTGTCGTGGCAGGTGAAGCTTTCTTT	NA	TRBV30	TRBJ1-1	NA	12
CASSKFPSGRYEQYF	TGTGCCAGCAGCAAATTCCCTAGCGGGCGCTACGAGCAGTACTTC	NA	TRBV21-1	TRBJ2-7	once	15
CASSEARWSEQYF	TGTGCCAGCAGTGAAGCGCGTTGGTCCGAGCAGTACTTC	NA	TRBV2	TRBJ2-7	NA	13
CASSPNRDRDTQYF	TGTGCCAGCAGCCCCAACAGGGATCGTGATACGCAGTATTTT	NA	TRBV11-3	TRBJ2-3	NA	14